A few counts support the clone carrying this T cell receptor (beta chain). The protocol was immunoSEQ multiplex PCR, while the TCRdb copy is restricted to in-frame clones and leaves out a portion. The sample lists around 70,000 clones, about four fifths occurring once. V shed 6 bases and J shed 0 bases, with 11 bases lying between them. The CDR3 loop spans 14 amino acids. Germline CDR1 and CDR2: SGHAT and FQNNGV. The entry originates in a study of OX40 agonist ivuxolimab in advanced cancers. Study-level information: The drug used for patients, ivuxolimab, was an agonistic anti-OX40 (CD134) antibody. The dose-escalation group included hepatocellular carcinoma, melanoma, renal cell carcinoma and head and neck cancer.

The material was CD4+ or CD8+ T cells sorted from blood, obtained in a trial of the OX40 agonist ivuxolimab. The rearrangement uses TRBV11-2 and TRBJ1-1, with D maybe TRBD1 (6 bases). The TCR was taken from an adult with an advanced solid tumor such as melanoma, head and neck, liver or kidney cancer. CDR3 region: CASRLGQMNTEAFF. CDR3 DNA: TGTGCCAGCAGACTCGGACAGATGAACACTGAAGCTTTCTTT.